These 29 T cell receptor beta chains were all obtained from the same sample, sequenced in a study of control samples from healthy donors and cancer patients. The repertoire was sequenced with immunoSEQ multiplex PCR; TCRdb's copy has only in-frame clones and lacks some. The data hold some 58,000 clones, with more than 75% observed a single time. Sequenced material: PBMCs. These receptors originate from a woman aged 60 to 75 with lung cancer.

This clone was observed a handful of times. The CDR3 sequence: CASSLAPPDRGQYEQYF. The CDR3 DNA is TGCGCCAGCAGCTTGGCTCCCCCGGACAGGGGGCAGTACGAGCAGTACTTC. This rearrangement joins TRBV5-1 to TRBJ2-7; 11 bases are a match to TRBD1. The V segment lost 0 bases and the J segment 4 bases; nucleotides outside the gene matches: 9. The CDR3 has 17 amino acids. Per the germline V gene, CDR1 is SGHRS and CDR2 is YFSETQ.

This chain connects TRBV4-2 to TRBJ1-1; D may be TRBD1 (6 bases). The CDR3 totals 15 residues. Trimming removed 1 base at V and 2 bases at J, with 11 bases between. CDR1 is LGHNA and CDR2 is YNFKEQ in the germline V gene. DNA of the CDR3: TGTGCCAGCAGCCAAGCACAGGGCGACAACACTGAAGCTTTCTTT. Translating it yields CASSQAQGDNTEAFF.

This chain joins TRBV2 and TRBJ1-5; D is possibly TRBD1 (5 bases). This CDR3 region has 14 residues. Germline V gene lookup returns CDR1 SNHLY and CDR2 FYNNEI. Trimming stripped 6 bases from V and 0 bases from J, with 9 bases between. The CDR3 is CASRGRYSNQPQHF. The CDR3 coding sequence is TGTGCCAGCAGGGGACGGTATAGCAATCAGCCCCAGCATTTT.

V is TRBV5-5 and J is TRBJ2-3; D uncertain. From germline, CDR1 is SGHKS and CDR2 YYEKEE (reference sequence). This CDR3 is built from 11 residues. V was shortened by 0 bases and J by 6 bases, with 2 bases between the two germline ends. The CDR3 loop reads CASSLVDTQYF. DNA for the CDR3: TGTGCCAGCAGCTTGGTCGATACGCAGTATTTT.

The chain combines TRBV2 with TRBJ1-2, with D hard to call. This CDR3 has 12 amino acids. CDR1 and CDR2 from the germline V gene are SNHLY and FYNNEI. V was clipped by 0 bases and J by 8 bases, with 7 bases between them. The CDR3 region has the DNA TGTGCCAGCAGTGAAGCGCCCACCGGCTACACCTTC. It encodes CASSEAPTGYTF.

The chain carries TRBV30 and TRBJ2-7; weak D call: TRBD2 (5 bases). This CDR3 has 13 amino acids. Trimming stripped 8 bases from V and 2 bases from J, with 16 bases between. CDR1 is GTSNPN and CDR2 is SVGIG in the germline V gene (reference sequence). The CDR3 protein is CAGKLRAAYEQYF. For the CDR3, the DNA is TGTGCCGGAAAACTGAGGGCGGCCTACGAGCAGTACTTC.

The chain uses TRBV19 and TRBJ1-2; 10 bases align to TRBD1. Germline CDR1 is LNHDA and CDR2 is SQIVND (reference sequence). The V and J ends lost 5 bases and 8 bases, in that order; junction bases with no gene match: 8. This CDR3 has 14 residues. For the CDR3, the DNA is TGTGCCAGTAGTGTCGGACAGGGGGAGCACGGCTACACCTTC. It is translated as CASSVGQGEHGYTF.

The chain couples TRBV27 to TRBJ1-1; perhaps TRBD1 as D (5 bases). CDR3 length equals 14 residues. Trimming shortened V by 5 bases and J by 11 bases, and 21 bases separated the two germline ends. Germline-derived CDR1 and CDR2 are MNHEY and SMNVEV (reference sequence). The CDR3 spells CASSPGTGSRGAFF. The CDR3 coding sequence is TGTGCCAGCAGTCCCGGGACGGGATCGCGTGGGGCTTTCTTT.

The chain carries TRBV5-4 and TRBJ2-1; possibly TRBD1 for D (5 bases). V lost 4 bases, J lost 2 bases, and 10 bases lay in between. Per the germline V gene, CDR1 is SGHNT and CDR2 is YYREEE (reference sequence). This CDR3 comprises 14 residues. In DNA form, the CDR3 reads TGTGCCAGCAGCCCGATAGGGGCCTACAATGAGCAGTTCTTC. Its translation is CASSPIGAYNEQFF. Full variable domain (remainder filled in from reference TRBV5-4 and TRBJ2-1): ETGVTQSPTHLIKTRGQQVTLRCSSQSGHNTVSWYQQALGQGPQFIFQYYREEENGRGNFPPRFSGLQFPNYSSELNVNALELDDSALYLCASSPIGAYNEQFFGPGTRLTVL.

This clone was recorded once. J is TRBJ1-5 and V is TRBV12-3 or TRBV12-4; no clear D. CDR3 length equals 13 residues. Trimming shortened V by 1 base and J by 7 bases, and 8 bases separated the two germline ends. The CDR3 DNA reads TGTGCCAGCAGTTTAGACAGAAGCCAGCCCCAGCATTTT. This gives the protein CASSLDRSQPQHF.

Of note for this clone: Germline and junction disagree at one end, which may indicate a read error. V is TRBV3-1 (or the pseudogene TRBV3-2) and J is TRBJ2-3; D may match TRBD1 or TRBD2 (6 bases each). The length of the CDR3 is 11 residues. The germline CDR1 and CDR2 sequences are LGHDT and YNNKEL (reference sequence). CDR3 sequence (DNA): TGTGCCAGCAGCCGGGGGGCACGCTGGGATTTT. It codes for CASSRGARWDF.

The chain recombines TRBV12-5 with TRBJ2-7, with D possibly being TRBD2 (6 bases). Germline CDR1 reads LGHNT; CDR2 reads FRNRAP. CDR3 size: 14 residues. V was clipped by 6 bases and J by 0 bases, with 12 bases between them. Here the CDR3 DNA reads TGTGCTAGTGGCGTGCGGGACGGCTCCTACGAGCAGTACTTC. This encodes CASGVRDGSYEQYF.

This sequence joins TRBV11-3 and TRBJ2-7; 7 bases line up with TRBD2. Germline loops: CDR1 SGHNT, CDR2 YENEEA. The V gene end was trimmed by 5 bases and the J gene end by 5 bases; junction bases not matched to a gene: 3. The CDR3 length is 12 residues. CDR3 DNA: TGTGCCAGCAGCCCGGGAGGAGACGAGCAGTACTTC. Its translation: CASSPGGDEQYF.

The chain couples TRBV11-2 to TRBJ2-2; 12 bases match TRBD2. Germline lookup yields CDR1 SGHAT and CDR2 FQNNGV. CDR3 length: 18 amino acids. V lost 1 base to trimming and J lost 1 base; unmatched junction nucleotides: 4. The CDR3 DNA is TGTGCCAGCAGCTTAGTGACACTAGCGGGAGGGAACACCGGGGAGCTGTTTTTT. Translated, it gives CASSLVTLAGGNTGELFF.

V is TRBV3-1 (or the pseudogene TRBV3-2) and J is TRBJ1-1, with D unresolved. Germline lookup yields CDR1 LGHDT and CDR2 YNNKEL (reference sequence). The CDR3 contains 14 residues. Deletions cut 7 bases from V and 8 bases from J, with 20 bases between. The CDR3 spells CASTHGRLGLEAFF. The CDR3 coding sequence is TGTGCCAGCACCCACGGCAGGCTGGGGTTGGAAGCTTTCTTT.

The chain joins TRBV2 to TRBJ1-5; D call uncertain. CDR1 and CDR2 (germline): SNHLY, FYNNEI. Trimming cost V 3 bases and J 2 bases, with 8 bases left between them. This CDR3 contains 14 residues. This chain's CDR3 is CASSDRLGNQPQHF. The CDR3 DNA follows: TGTGCCAGCAGTGACAGGCTAGGCAATCAGCCCCAGCATTTT.

This chain uses TRBV5-5 with TRBJ1-1; perhaps TRBD1 as D (5 bases). V lost 4 bases and J 0 bases, leaving 16 bases between the germline ends. Germline CDR1 reads SGHKS; CDR2 reads YYEKEE (reference sequence). CDR3 length equals 16 residues. The DNA for the CDR3 is TGTGCCAGCAGCCGGGACGGAGGATTCATGAACACTGAAGCTTTCTTT. As protein: CASSRDGGFMNTEAFF.

The V and J genes are TRBV3-1 (or the pseudogene TRBV3-2) and TRBJ2-1; D unclear. Germline CDR1 and CDR2: LGHDT and YNNKEL (reference sequence). The CDR3 is 16 amino acids. V was clipped by 0 bases and J by 1 base, with 10 bases between them. The CDR3: CASSQDPGSSYNEQFF. Here the CDR3 DNA reads TGTGCCAGCAGCCAAGATCCGGGCTCTTCCTACAATGAGCAGTTCTTC.

The chain links TRBV5-4 to TRBJ2-3; D might be TRBD2 (6 bases). The V end lost 3 bases, the J end lost 4 bases, and 15 bases lay between the germline ends. Germline assignment: CDR1 SGHNT and CDR2 YYREEE (reference sequence). There are 15 residues in the CDR3. As DNA, the CDR3 is TGTGCCAGCAGCTCCGGGCGGAGGGGACCAGATACGCAGTATTTT. Protein product: CASSSGRRGPDTQYF.

The chain is built from TRBV6-5 and TRBJ1-2, with D uncertain. V lost 2 bases and J 4 bases, leaving 8 bases between the germline ends. The CDR3 sequence is 13 residues long. Germline-derived CDR1 and CDR2 are MNHEY and SVGAGI. The CDR3 DNA follows: TGTGCCAGCAGTTACAGGGAAGGCTATGGCTACACCTTC. Protein product: CASSYREGYGYTF.

The CDR3, as DNA: TGTGCCAGCAGCGCCGGGGGTCAGCCCCAGCATTTT. Amino acids: CASSAGGQPQHF. The genes are TRBV3-1 (or the pseudogene TRBV3-2) and TRBJ1-5; D is possibly TRBD1 (5 bases). The germline V gene has CDR1 LGHDT and CDR2 YNNKEL (reference sequence). This CDR3 comprises 12 residues. V was shortened by 5 bases and J by 6 bases, with 8 bases between the two germline ends.

The V call is TRBV15, the J call TRBJ2-7; the D gene could be TRBD1 or TRBD2 (6 bases each). The germline V and J ends were trimmed by 3 bases and 7 bases, with 16 bases remaining between them. The germline gives CDR1 LNHNV, CDR2 YYDKDF (reference sequence). This CDR3 has 14 residues. The CDR3 nucleotides read TGTGCCACCAGCAGCCGGAATACAGGGAGGGAGCAGTACTTC. Encoded protein: CATSSRNTGREQYF.

The rearrangement uses TRBV19 and TRBJ2-7; the match to TRBD1 covers 9 bases. Germline lookup yields CDR1 LNHDA and CDR2 SQIVND (reference sequence). The CDR3 is made up of 17 amino acids. V gave up 3 bases and J gave up 2 bases; unmatched junction bases: 11. The chain's CDR3 is CASSISALGTGTYEQYF. DNA for the CDR3: TGTGCCAGTAGTATTTCGGCTTTGGGGACAGGGACCTACGAGCAGTACTTC.

The CDR3 DNA follows: TGTGCCATCAGTGAGGCCCAGGGGGACTATGGCTACACCTTC. Translating gives CAISEAQGDYGYTF. This chain connects TRBV10-3 to TRBJ1-2; 7 bases agree with TRBD1. The CDR3 is 14 amino acids. V gave up 2 bases and J gave up 3 bases; unmatched junction bases: 3. CDR1 is ENHRY and CDR2 is SYGVKD in the germline V gene.

CDR3 sequence (DNA): TGTGCCAGTAGTTCGGGACAGGCCTACAATGAGCAGTTCTTC. It encodes CASSSGQAYNEQFF. V usage is TRBV19 and J usage is TRBJ2-1; the match to TRBD1 covers 8 bases. V lost 5 bases and J lost 2; bases outside the gene matches: 2. The CDR3 loop spans 14 amino acids. Germline assignment: CDR1 LNHDA and CDR2 SQIVND (reference sequence).

The chain joins TRBV3-1 (or the pseudogene TRBV3-2) to TRBJ1-2; the match to TRBD1 covers 7 bases. J was trimmed by 6 bases and V by 4 bases; bases with no gene match: 5. The CDR3 sequence is 13 residues long. Germline assignment: CDR1 LGHDT and CDR2 YNNKEL (reference sequence). CDR3 nucleotides: TGTGCCAGCAGCCGGCCTCAGGGGGATGGCTACACCTTC. Its translation: CASSRPQGDGYTF.

The genes are TRBV11-1 and TRBJ2-7; unclear D gene. CDR1 SGHAT and CDR2 FQDESV come from the germline V gene (reference sequence). With 0 bases removed from V and 0 bases from J, the gap between germline ends came to 6 bases. The CDR3 has 14 residues. CDR3 residues: CASSLAVNSYEQYF. The CDR3 bases are TGTGCCAGCAGCTTAGCGGTGAACTCCTACGAGCAGTACTTC.

The rearrangement links TRBV7-9 to TRBJ1-5; D gene ambiguous. The ends were cut back, 3 bases at V and 7 bases at J, with 13 bases in the middle. This CDR3 has 14 amino acids. Germline lookup yields CDR1 SEHNR and CDR2 FQNEAQ (reference sequence). The CDR3 reads CASSFSTTEQPQHF. The CDR3 DNA follows: TGTGCCAGCAGCTTTTCTACGACGGAACAGCCCCAGCATTTT.

Regarding this clone: The sample contains more than one DNA sequence encoding this CDR3. The chain recombines TRBV5-6 with TRBJ2-7; 14 nucleotides match TRBD2. Trimming at V came to 4 bases and at J to 4 bases, leaving 7 bases not matched to a gene. Germline assignment: CDR1 SGHDT and CDR2 YYEEEE. CDR3 length equals 16 residues. CDR3 sequence (DNA): TGTGCCAGCAGCCGTGGGGGGACTAGCGGGAGTTACGAGCAGTACTTC. It yields the protein CASSRGGTSGSYEQYF.